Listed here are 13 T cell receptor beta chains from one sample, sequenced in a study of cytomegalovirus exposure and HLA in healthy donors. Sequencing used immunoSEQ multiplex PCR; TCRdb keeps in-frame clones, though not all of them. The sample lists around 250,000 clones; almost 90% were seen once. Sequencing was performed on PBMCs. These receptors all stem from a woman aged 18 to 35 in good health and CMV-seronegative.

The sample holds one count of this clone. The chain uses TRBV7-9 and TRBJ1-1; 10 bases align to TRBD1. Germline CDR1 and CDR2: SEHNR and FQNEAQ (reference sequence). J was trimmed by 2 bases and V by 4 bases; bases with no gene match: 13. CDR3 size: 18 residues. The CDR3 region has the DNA TGTGCCAGCAGCTCCCTAGCCGGGACAGGGGTAGAAAACACTGAAGCTTTCTTT. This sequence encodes CASSSLAGTGVENTEAFF.

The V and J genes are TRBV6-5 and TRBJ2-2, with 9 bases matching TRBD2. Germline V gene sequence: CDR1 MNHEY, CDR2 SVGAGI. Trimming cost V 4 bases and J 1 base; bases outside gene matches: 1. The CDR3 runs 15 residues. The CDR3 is CASSLAGVNTGELFF. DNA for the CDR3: TGTGCCAGCAGTTTAGCGGGGGTGAACACCGGGGAGCTGTTTTTT.

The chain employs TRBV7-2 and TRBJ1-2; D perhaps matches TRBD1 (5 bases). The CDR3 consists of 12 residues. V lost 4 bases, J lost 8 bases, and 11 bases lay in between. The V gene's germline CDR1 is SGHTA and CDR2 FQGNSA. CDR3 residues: CASSSQVRGYTF. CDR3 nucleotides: TGTGCCAGCAGCTCACAGGTTCGCGGCTACACCTTC.

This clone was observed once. This chain's CDR3 is CASSSGTGGNTGELFF. As DNA, the CDR3 is TGTGCCAGCAGCTCAGGGACAGGGGGTAACACCGGGGAGCTGTTTTTT. The rearrangement uses TRBV7-8 and TRBJ2-2; 11 bases line up with TRBD1. This CDR3 is built from 16 residues. Unmatched junction bases numbered 3, after V lost 4 bases and J lost 2 bases. From germline, CDR1 is SGHVS and CDR2 FQNEAQ.

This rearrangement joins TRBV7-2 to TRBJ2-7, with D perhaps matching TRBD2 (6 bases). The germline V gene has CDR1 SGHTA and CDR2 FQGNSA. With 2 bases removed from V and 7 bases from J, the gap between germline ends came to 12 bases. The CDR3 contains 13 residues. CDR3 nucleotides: TGTGCCAGCAGCTTATCCGGGGGTGGGGAGCAGTACGTC. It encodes CASSLSGGGEQYV.

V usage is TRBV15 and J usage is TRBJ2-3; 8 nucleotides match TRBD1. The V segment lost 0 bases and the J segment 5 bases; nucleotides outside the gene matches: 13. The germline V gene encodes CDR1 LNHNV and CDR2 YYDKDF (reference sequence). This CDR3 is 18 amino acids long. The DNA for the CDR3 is TGTGCCACCAGCAGAGATTCCCTTGACAGGGGCAGTGGAGATACGCAGTATTTT. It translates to CATSRDSLDRGSGDTQYF.

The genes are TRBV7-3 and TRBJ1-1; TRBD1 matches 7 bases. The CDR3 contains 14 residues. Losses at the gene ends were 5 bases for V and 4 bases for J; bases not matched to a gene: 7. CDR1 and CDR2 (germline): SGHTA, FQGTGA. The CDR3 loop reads CASSQGGASTEAFF. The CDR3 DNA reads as TGTGCCAGCAGCCAAGGGGGCGCGAGCACTGAAGCTTTCTTT.

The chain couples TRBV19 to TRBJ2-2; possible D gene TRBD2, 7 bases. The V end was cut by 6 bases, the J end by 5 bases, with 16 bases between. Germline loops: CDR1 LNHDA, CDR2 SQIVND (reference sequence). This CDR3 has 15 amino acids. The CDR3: CASRGGALQTGELFF. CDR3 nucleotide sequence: TGTGCCAGTAGAGGGGGGGCGCTACAAACCGGGGAGCTGTTTTTT. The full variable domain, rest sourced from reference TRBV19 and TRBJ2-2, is DGGITQSPKYLFRKEGQNVTLSCEQNLNHDAMYWYRQDPGQGLRLIYYSQIVNDFQKGDIAEGYSVSREKKESFPLTVTSAQKNPTAFYLCASRGGALQTGELFFGEGSRLTVL.

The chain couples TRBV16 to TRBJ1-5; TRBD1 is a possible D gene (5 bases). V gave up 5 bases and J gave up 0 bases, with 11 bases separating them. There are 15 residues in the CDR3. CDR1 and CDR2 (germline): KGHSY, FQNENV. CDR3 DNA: TGTGCCAGCAGCTCAGGGACTGTTAGCAATCAGCCCCAGCATTTT. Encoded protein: CASSSGTVSNQPQHF. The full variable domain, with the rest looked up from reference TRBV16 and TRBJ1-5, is GEEVAQTPKHLVRGEGQKAKLYCAPIKGHSYVFWYQQVLKNEFKFLISFQNENVFDETGMPKERFSAKCLPNSPCSLEIQATKLEDSAVYFCASSSGTVSNQPQHFGDGTRLSIL.

The DNA of the CDR3 is TGTGCCAGCAGCACCAGGACAGACGCTAACTATGGCTACACCTTC. Translating gives CASSTRTDANYGYTF. This chain links TRBV7-2 with TRBJ1-2, with a weak D call TRBD1 (6 bases). V dropped 5 bases and J dropped 0 bases, with 13 bases sitting between them. Germline V gene lookup returns CDR1 SGHTA and CDR2 FQGNSA. This CDR3 region has 15 residues.

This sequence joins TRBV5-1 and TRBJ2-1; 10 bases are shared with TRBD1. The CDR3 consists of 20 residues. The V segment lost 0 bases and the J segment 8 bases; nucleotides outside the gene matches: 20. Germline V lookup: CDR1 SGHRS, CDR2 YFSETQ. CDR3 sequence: CASSLAWGTGVGQPGDEQFF. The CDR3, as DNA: TGCGCCAGCAGCTTGGCCTGGGGGACAGGGGTAGGGCAACCGGGAGATGAGCAGTTCTTC.

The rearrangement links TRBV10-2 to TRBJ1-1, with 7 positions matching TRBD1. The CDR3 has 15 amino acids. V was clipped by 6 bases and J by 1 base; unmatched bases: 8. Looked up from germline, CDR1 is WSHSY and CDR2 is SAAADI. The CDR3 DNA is TGCGCCAGCAGCCCAAAAGGGACAGAGAACACTGAAGCTTTCTTT. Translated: CASSPKGTENTEAFF.

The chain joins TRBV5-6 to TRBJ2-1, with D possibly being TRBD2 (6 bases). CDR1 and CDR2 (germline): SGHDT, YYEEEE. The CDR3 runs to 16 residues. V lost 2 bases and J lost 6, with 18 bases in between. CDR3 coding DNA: TGTGCCAGCAGCTTCCGGGGGTATCGTAGTAGCAATGAGCAGTTCTTC. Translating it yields CASSFRGYRSSNEQFF. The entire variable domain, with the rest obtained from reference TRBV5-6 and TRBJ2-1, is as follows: DAGVTQSPTHLIKTRGQQVTLRCSPKSGHDTVSWYQQALGQGPQFIFQYYEEEERQRGNFPDRFSGHQFPNYSSELNVNALLLGDSALYLCASSFRGYRSSNEQFFGPGTRLTVL.